This entry concerns a single T cell receptor (beta chain). No antigen is known for it. No clone much larger than this one lies a single base away; base qualities are absent. Reads for this sample came from an Illumina HiSeq 1500. TCRdb cleaned the public reads at Q25 with fastp, built clones with MiXCR and kept in-frame beta chains. Each CDR3 protein gets just one entry, which takes the most common genes and DNA from the rows behind it. Recorded for this sample are 170,000 or so distinct CDR3 sequences; about a sixth of them occurred a single time. The ten largest clones capture under 30% of the sample. The CDR3 spans 17 residues, from the cysteine through the phenylalanine. Only the CDR3 portion is preserved as DNA: 51 bases, with reading frame beginning at the first base. CDR1 and CDR2 are read off the germline V gene (reference sequence) as LNHNV and YYDKDF. Between the V and J ends, shortened by 1 base and 0 bases respectively, the junction contains 12 bases.

The data derive from a study of T cell repertoires in cytomegalovirus infection (dated by TCRdb to about 2019). General notes on the study: Donor HLA type was relevant to the analysis, because carriage of CMV infection together with the matching HLA type was indicated by public TCR beta signatures.

Overall study outcomes, separate from this receptor: In both this cohort and an independent roughly 330-donor cohort, the cumulative frequency of public TCR beta family members distinguished carriers of CMV infection plus the relevant HLA type. In the ex vivo response, HLA-C-restricted CMV-specific TCR beta clonotypes were dominant, and in two of eight donors the single most frequent clonotype came from this HLA-C-restricted group.

Sequencing was done on a sample of CD8+ T cells from PBMCs. This chain is built from TRBV15 and TRBJ1-4, and possibly TRBD1, on 5 matching bases. This TCR came from a human donor in good health (CMV status not recorded). Some clones in this sample may be carry-over from other donors' samples. CDR3 region: CATSRVPGTTTNEKLFF. In nucleotide form, the sequence is TGTGCCACCAGCAGAGTCCCAGGGACGACAACTAATGAAAAACTGTTTTTT.